This T cell receptor (beta chain) was sequenced during a study of cytomegalovirus exposure and HLA in healthy donors. General study results and limits: Other equally common chains were less clonally expanded than HLA-associated TCR beta chains, a later analysis showed.

In the PCR, 60 Vbeta and 13 Jbeta primers were used. Here immunoSEQ multiplex PCR was the method, and the copy in TCRdb shows in-frame clones only, minus some. The data contain 150,000 to 200,000 clones, roughly 80% of them seen just once; the ten biggest clones take up 9.5% to 10%. On this clone itself: Its antigen is not known.

CDR1 MNHEY and CDR2 SVGAGI come from the germline V gene. CDR3 size: 12 residues. The V end lost 6 bases, the J end lost 5 bases, and 11 bases lay between the germline ends. This clonotype originated in a man between 18 and 29 years old in good health and CMV-seropositive. Sequencing input: PBMCs. This sequence joins TRBV6-5 and TRBJ2-7, with a tentative D call TRBD1 (6 bases). The CDR3 sequence is CASRTGFDEQYF. As DNA, the CDR3 is TGTGCCAGCAGAACAGGGTTCGACGAGCAGTACTTC.